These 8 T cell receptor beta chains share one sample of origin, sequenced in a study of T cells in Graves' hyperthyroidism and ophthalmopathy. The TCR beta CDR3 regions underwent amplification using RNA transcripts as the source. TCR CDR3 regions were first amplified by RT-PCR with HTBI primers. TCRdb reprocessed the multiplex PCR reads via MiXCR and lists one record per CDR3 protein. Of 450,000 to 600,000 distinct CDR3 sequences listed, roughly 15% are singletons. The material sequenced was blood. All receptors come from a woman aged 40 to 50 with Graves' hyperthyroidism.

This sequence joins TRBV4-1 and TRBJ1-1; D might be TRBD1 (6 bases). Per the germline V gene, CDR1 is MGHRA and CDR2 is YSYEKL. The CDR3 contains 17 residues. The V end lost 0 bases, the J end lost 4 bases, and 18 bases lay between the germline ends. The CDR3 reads CASSQEAGSMTGTEAFF. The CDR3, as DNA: TGCGCCAGCAGCCAAGAAGCAGGGAGTATGACAGGCACTGAAGCTTTCTTT.

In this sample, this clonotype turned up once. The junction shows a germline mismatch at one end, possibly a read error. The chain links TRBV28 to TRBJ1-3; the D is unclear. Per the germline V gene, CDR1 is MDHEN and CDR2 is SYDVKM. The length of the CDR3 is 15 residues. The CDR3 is CAGSLGSWAGNTIYF. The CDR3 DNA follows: TGTGCCGGCAGTTTAGGTAGTTGGGCTGGAAACACCATATATTTT. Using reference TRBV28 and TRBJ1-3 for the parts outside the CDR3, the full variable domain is DVKVTQSSRYLVKRTGEKVFLECVQDMDHENMFWYRQDPGLGLRLIYFSYDVKMKEKGDIPEGYSVSREKKERFSLILESASTNQTSMYLCAGSLGSWAGNTIYFGEGSWLTVV.

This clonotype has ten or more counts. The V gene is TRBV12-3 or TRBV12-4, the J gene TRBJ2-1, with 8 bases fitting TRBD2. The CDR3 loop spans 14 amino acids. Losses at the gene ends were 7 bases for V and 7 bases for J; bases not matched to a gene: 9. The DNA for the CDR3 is TGTGCCAGCAACCCCTTCGGGAGGGTGAATGAGCAGTTCTTC. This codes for CASNPFGRVNEQFF.

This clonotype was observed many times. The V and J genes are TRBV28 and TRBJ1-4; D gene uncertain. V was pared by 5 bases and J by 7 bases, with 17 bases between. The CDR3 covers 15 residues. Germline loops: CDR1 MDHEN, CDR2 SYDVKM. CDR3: CASSGNLFWGEKLFF. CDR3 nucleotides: TGTGCCAGCAGTGGGAACCTTTTTTGGGGTGAAAAACTGTTTTTT.

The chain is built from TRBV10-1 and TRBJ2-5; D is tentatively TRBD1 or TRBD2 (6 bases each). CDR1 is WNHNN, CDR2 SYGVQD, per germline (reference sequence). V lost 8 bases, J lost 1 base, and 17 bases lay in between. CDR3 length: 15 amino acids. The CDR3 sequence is CASRRGSRGQETQYF. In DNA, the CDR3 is TGCGCCAGCCGGAGGGGGTCCAGAGGCCAAGAGACCCAGTACTTC.

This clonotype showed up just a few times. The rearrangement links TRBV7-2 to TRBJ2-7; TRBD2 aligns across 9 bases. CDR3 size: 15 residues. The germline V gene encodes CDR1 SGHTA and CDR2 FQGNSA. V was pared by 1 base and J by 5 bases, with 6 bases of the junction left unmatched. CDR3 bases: TGTGCCAGCAGCTTAGAGGCGGGAGGGCCGAACGAGCAGTACTTC. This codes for CASSLEAGGPNEQYF.

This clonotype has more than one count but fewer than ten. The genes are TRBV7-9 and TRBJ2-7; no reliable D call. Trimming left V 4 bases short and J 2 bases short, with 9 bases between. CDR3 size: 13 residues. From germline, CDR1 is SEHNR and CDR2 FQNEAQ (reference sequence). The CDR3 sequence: CASSSVDPYEQYF. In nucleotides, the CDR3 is TGTGCCAGCAGCTCAGTGGATCCCTACGAGCAGTACTTC.

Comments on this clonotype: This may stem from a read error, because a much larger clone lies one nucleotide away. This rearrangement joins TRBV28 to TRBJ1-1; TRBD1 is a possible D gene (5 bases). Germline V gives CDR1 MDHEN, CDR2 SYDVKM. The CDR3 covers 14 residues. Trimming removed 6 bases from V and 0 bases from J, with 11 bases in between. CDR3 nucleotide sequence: TGTGCCAGCAGGGGTCCAGGGATGAACACTGAAGCTTTCTTT. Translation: CASRGPGMNTEAFF.